This TCR beta chain originates from a study of CD8+ T cells in alopecia areata. On the study more broadly: Patients took tofacitinib for 6 to 18 months, followed by 6 drug-free months.

Points from the study as a whole: The link between baseline CD8+ expansion and response remains uncertain with one nonresponder.

The CDR3 runs 18 residues. CDR1 is SGHDN and CDR2 is FVKESK in the germline V gene. Deletions cut 0 bases from V and 2 bases from J, with 17 bases between. Details on this clone: What it recognizes is unknown.

Sequencing used cDNA as its template, made by extracting RNA and reverse transcribing it. Data came from immunoSEQ multiplex PCR; TCRdb stores just in-frame clones and leaves some out. The sample records around 100,000 clones, 44% being singletons. This sample's treatment: oral pan-JAK inhibitor, 5-10 mg twice daily. Samples from alopecia areata patients were lesional scalp punch biopsies and peripheral blood. This chain connects TRBV14 to TRBJ2-1; possibly TRBD2 for D (5 bases). The receptor was derived from a human donor with alopecia areata. Sequenced material: CD8+ T cells sorted from blood, taken at week 24, from a patient treated with tofacitinib. The CDR3 loop reads CASSQDSLGGSPYNEQFF. The CDR3 nucleotides are TGTGCCAGCAGCCAAGATAGTTTAGGCGGGTCACCCTACAATGAGCAGTTCTTC.